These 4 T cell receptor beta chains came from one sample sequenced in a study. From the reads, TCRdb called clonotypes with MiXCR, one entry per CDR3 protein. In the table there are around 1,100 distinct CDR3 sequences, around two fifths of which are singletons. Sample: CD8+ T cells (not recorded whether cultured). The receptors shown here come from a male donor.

CDR3 nucleotides: TGTGCCAGTAGTATAGGGATAGAGTCCTACGAGCAGTACTTC. This gives the protein CASSIGIESYEQYF. V is TRBV19 and J is TRBJ2-7; D is unclear. This CDR3 has 14 amino acids. The germline V gene encodes CDR1 LNHDA and CDR2 SQIVND (reference sequence). Trimming removed 1 base from V and 1 base from J, with 8 bases in between.

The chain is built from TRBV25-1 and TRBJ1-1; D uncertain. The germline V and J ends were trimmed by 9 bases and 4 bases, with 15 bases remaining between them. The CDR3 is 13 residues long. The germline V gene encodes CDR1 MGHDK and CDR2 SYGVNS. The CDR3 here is CASSIQRITEAFF. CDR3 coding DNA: TGTGCCAGTAGTATACAGAGGATCACTGAAGCTTTCTTT.

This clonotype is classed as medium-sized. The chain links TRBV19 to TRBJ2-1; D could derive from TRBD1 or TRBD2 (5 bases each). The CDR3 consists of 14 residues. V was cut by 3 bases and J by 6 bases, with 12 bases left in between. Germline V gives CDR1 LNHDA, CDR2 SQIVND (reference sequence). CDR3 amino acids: CASSMPGPINEQFF. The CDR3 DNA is TGTGCCAGTAGTATGCCGGGACCAATCAATGAGCAGTTCTTC.

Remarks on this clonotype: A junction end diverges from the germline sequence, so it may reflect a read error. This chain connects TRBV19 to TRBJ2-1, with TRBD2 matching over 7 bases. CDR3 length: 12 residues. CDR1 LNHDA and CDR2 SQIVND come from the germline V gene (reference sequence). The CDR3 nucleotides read TGTGCCAGTAGTATTGGGGGGGGTGAGCCGTTCTTC. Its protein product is CASSIGGGEPFF.